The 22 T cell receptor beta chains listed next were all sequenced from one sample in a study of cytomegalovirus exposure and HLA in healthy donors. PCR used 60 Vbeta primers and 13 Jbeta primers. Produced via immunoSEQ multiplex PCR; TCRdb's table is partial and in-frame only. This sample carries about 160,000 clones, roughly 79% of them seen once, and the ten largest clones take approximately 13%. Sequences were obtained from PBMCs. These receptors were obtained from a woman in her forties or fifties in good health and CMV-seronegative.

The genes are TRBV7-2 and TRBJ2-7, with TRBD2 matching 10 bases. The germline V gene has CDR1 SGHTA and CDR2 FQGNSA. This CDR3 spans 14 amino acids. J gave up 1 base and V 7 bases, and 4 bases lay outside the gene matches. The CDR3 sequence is CASTGTSESYEQYF. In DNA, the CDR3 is TGTGCCAGCACCGGGACTAGCGAATCCTACGAGCAGTACTTC.

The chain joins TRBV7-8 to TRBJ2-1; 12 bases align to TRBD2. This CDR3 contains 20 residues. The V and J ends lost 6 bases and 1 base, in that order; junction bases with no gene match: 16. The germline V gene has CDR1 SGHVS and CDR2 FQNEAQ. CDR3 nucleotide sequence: TGTGCCAGCAGACTGCTAGCGGGGGGGCTTACGGGGCAGTCCTACAATGAGCAGTTCTTC. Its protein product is CASRLLAGGLTGQSYNEQFF.

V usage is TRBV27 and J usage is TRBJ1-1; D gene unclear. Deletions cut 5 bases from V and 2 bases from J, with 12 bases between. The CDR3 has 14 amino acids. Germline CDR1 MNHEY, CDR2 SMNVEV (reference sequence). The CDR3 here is CASSRISENTEAFF. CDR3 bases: TGTGCCAGCAGTAGGATAAGCGAAAACACTGAAGCTTTCTTT.

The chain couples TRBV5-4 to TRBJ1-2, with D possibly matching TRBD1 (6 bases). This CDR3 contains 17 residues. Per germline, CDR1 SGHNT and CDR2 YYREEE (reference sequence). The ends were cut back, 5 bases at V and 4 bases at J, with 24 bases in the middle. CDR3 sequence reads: CASRPRGSTGHPYGYTF. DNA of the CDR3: TGTGCCAGCAGACCTAGGGGGTCCACGGGACACCCCTATGGCTACACCTTC.

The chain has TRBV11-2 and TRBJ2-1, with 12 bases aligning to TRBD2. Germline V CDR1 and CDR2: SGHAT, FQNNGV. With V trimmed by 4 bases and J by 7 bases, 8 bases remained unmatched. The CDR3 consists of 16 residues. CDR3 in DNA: TGTGCCAGCAGCTCAATCGGGACTAGCGGGTCAAATGAGCAGTTCTTC. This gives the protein CASSSIGTSGSNEQFF.

The CDR3 region is CASSLRSGRTDTQYF. In DNA, the CDR3 is TGTGCCAGCAGTTTGCGTAGCGGACGCACAGATACGCAGTATTTT. The chain combines TRBV28 with TRBJ2-3, with D possibly matching TRBD2 (6 bases). This CDR3 contains 15 residues. Germline V gives CDR1 MDHEN, CDR2 SYDVKM. The ends were cut back, 3 bases at V and 1 base at J, with 11 bases in the middle.

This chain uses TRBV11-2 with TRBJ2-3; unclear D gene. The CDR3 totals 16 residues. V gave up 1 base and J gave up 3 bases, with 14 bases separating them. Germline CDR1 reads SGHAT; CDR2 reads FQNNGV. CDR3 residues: CASSLGALRRTDTQYF. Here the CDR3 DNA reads TGTGCCAGCAGCTTAGGGGCTCTAAGAAGAACAGATACGCAGTATTTT.

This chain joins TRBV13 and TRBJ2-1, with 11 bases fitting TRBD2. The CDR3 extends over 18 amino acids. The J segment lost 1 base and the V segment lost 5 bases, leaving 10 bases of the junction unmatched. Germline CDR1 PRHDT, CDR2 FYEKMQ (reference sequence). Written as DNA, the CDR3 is TGTGCCAGCAGCCCACCCCCACTAGCGGGGGATTCCTACAATGAGCAGTTCTTC. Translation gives CASSPPPLAGDSYNEQFF.

The CDR3 loop reads CASSWRGGQETQYF. CDR3 bases: TGTGCCAGCAGTTGGCGGGGGGGTCAAGAGACCCAGTACTTC. This rearrangement joins TRBV11-2 to TRBJ2-5; TRBD2 agrees at 9 bases. The V segment lost 6 bases and the J segment 2 bases; nucleotides outside the gene matches: 4. There are 14 residues in the CDR3. CDR1 and CDR2 (germline): SGHAT, FQNNGV.

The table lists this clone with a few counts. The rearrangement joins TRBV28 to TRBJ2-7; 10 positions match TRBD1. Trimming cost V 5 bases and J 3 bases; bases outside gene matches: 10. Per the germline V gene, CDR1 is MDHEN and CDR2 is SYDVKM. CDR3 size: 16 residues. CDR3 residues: CASSPPGTGVIYEQYF. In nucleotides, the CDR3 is TGTGCCAGCAGTCCCCCCGGGACAGGGGTGATCTACGAGCAGTACTTC.

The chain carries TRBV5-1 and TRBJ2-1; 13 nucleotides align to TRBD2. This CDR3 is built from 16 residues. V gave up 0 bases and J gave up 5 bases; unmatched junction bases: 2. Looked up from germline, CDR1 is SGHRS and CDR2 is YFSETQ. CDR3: CASSLATSGGHNEQFF. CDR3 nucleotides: TGCGCCAGCAGCTTGGCGACTAGCGGGGGGCACAATGAGCAGTTCTTC. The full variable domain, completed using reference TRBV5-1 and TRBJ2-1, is KAGVTQTPRYLIKTRGQQVTLSCSPISGHRSVSWYQQTPGQGLQFLFEYFSETQRNKGNFPGRFSGRQFSNSRSEMNVSTLELGDSALYLCASSLATSGGHNEQFFGPGTRLTVL.

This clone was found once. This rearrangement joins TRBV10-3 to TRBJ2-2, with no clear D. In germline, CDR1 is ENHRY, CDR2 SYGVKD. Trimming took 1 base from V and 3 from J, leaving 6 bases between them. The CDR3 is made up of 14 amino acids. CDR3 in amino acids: CAISEYEDTGELFF. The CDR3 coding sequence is TGTGCCATCAGTGAGTATGAGGACACCGGGGAGCTGTTTTTT.

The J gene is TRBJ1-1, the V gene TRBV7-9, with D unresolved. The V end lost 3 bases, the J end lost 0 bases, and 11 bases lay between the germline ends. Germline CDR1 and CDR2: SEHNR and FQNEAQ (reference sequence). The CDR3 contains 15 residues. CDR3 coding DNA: TGTGCCAGCAGCTTGGGAGGGAATTTGAACACTGAAGCTTTCTTT. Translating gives CASSLGGNLNTEAFF.

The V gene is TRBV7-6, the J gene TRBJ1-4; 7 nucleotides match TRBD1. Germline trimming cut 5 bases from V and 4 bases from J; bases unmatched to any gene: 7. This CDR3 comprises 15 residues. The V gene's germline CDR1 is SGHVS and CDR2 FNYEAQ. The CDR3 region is CASSIQTGSNEKLFF. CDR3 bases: TGTGCCAGCAGCATCCAGACAGGGAGTAATGAAAAACTGTTTTTT.

CDR3 sequence reads: CASSSPRQYNEQFF. CDR3 nucleotides: TGTGCCAGCAGCTCCCCCCGACAGTACAATGAGCAGTTCTTC. V is TRBV7-2 and J is TRBJ2-1, with D possibly matching TRBD1 (5 bases). Trimming took off 4 bases at V and 4 bases at J, with 11 bases between the two ends. In germline, CDR1 is SGHTA, CDR2 FQGNSA. CDR3 length equals 14 residues.

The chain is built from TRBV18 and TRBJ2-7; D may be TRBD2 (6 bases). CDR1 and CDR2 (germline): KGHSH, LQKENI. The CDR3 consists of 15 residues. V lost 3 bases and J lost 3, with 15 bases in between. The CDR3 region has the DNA TGTGCCAGCTCACCCCTGAGGGAGGCCGTCTACGAGCAGTACTTC. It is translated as CASSPLREAVYEQYF.

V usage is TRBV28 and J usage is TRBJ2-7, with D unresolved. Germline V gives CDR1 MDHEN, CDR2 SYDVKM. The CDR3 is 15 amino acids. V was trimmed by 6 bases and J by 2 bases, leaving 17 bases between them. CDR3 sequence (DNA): TGTGCCAGCAGCCCATTAGGCGGCGCCCCCTACGAGCAGTACTTC. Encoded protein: CASSPLGGAPYEQYF.

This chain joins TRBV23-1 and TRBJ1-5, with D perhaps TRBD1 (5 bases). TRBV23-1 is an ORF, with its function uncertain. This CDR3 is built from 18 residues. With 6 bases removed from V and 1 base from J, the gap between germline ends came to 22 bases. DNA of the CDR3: TGCGCCAGCAGGCTCCGATCAGGGCAGCGAGAGAGCAATCAGCCCCAGCATTTT. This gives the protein CASRLRSGQRESNQPQHF.

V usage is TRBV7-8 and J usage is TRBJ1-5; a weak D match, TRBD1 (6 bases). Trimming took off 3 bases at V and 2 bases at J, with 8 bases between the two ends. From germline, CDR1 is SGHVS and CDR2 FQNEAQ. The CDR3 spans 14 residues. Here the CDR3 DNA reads TGTGCCAGCAGCTTGGCAGGGGGCAATCAGCCCCAGCATTTT. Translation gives CASSLAGGNQPQHF.

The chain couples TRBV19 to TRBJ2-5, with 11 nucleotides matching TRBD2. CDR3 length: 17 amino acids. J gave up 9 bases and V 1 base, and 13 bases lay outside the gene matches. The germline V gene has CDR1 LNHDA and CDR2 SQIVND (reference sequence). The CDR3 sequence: CASSIVPGLAVNSAQYF. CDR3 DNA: TGTGCCAGTAGTATAGTGCCGGGACTAGCGGTTAACTCGGCCCAGTACTTC.

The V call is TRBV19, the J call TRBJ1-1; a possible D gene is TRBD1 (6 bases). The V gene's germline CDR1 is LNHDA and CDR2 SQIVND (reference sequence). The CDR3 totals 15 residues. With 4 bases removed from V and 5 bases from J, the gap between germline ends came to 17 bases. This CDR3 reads CASSKLRGGDTEAFF. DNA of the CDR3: TGTGCCAGTAGTAAATTAAGGGGGGGGGATACTGAAGCTTTCTTT.

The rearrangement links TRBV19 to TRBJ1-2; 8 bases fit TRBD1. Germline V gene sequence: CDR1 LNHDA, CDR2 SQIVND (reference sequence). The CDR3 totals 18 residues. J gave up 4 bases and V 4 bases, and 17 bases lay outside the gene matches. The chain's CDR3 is CASSTTGDPVSRGYGYTF. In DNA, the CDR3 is TGTGCCAGTAGTACGACAGGGGATCCGGTGTCTCGCGGCTATGGCTACACCTTC.